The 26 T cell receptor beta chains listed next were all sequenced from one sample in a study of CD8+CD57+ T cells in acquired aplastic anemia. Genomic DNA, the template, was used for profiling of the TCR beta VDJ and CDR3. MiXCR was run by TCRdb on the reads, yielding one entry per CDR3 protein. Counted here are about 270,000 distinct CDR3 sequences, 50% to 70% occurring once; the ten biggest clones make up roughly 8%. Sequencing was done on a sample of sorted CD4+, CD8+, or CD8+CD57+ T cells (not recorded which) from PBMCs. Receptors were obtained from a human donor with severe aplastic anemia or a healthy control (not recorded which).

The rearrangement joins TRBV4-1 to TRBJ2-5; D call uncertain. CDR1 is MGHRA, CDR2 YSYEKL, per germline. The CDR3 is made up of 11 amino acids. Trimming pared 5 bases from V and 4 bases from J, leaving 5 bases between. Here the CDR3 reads CASSGLETQYF. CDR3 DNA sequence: TGCGCCAGCAGCGGGTTAGAGACCCAGTACTTC.

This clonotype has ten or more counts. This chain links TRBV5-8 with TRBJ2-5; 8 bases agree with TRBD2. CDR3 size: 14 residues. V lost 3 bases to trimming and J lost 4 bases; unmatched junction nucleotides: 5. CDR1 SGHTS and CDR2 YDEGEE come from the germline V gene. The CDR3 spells CASSSLAGGETQYF. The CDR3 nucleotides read TGTGCCAGCAGCTCCCTCGCGGGGGGAGAGACCCAGTACTTC.

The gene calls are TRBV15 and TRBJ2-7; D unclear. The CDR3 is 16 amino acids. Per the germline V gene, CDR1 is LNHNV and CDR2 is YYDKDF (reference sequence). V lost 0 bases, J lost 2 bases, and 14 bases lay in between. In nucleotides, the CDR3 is TGTGCCACCAGCAGAGATTCCGGGTATCCTCCCTACGAGCAGTACTTC. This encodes CATSRDSGYPPYEQYF.

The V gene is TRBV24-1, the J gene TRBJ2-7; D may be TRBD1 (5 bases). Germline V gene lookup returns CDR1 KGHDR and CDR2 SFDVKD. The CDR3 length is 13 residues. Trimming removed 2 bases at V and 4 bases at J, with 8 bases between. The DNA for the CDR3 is TGTGCCACCAGTGATTCAGACAGTTACGAGCAGTACTTC. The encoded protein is CATSDSDSYEQYF.

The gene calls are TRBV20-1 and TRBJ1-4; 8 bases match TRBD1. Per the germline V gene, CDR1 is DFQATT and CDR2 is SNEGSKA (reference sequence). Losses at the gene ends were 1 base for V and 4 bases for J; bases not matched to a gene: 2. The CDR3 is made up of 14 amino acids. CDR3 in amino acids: CSARAGGGNEKLFF. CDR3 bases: TGCAGTGCTAGAGCAGGGGGCGGTAATGAAAAACTGTTTTTT.

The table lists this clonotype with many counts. The CDR3 protein is CASTHTDRDNQYF. The DNA of the CDR3 is TGTGCCAGCACCCATACGGACAGGGACAATCAGTACTTC. The genes are TRBV12-3 or TRBV12-4 and TRBJ2-4; 8 positions match TRBD1. This CDR3 has 13 amino acids. V was pared by 7 bases and J by 12 bases, with 11 bases of the junction left unmatched.

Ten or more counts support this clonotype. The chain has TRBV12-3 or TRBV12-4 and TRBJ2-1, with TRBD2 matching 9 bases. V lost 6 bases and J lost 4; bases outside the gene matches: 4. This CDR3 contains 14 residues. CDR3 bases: TGTGCCAGCAGCCTTAGCGGGGGATACAATGAGCAGTTCTTC. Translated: CASSLSGGYNEQFF.

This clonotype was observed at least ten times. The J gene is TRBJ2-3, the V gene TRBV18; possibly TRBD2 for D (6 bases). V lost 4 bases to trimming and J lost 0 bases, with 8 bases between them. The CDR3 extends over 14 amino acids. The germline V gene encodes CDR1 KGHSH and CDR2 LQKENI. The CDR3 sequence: CASSLGTSTDTQYF. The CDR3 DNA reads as TGTGCCAGCTCACTTGGGACTAGCACAGATACGCAGTATTTT.

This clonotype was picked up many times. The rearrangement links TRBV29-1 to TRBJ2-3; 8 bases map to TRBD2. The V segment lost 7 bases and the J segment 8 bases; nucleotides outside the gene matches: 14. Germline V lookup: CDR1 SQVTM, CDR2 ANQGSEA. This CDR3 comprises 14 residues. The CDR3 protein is CSASFSGVEGTQYF. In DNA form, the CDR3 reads TGCAGCGCTTCCTTTAGCGGGGTTGAGGGTACGCAGTATTTT.

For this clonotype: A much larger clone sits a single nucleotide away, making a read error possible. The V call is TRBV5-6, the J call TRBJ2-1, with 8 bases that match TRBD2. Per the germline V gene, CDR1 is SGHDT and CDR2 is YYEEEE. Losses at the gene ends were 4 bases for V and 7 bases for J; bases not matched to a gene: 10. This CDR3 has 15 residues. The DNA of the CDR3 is TGTGCCAGCAGCCGCCCAGCGGGGGTGCCAAATGAGCAGTTCTTC. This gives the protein CASSRPAGVPNEQFF.

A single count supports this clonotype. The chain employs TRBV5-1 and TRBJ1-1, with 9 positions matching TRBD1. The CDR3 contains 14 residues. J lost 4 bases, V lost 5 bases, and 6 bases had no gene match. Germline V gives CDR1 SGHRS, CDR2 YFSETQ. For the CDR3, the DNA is TGCGCCAGCAGGTTTGGACAGGGGTCCACTGAAGCTTTCTTT. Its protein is CASRFGQGSTEAFF. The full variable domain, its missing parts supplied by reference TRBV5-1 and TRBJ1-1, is KAGVTQTPRYLIKTRGQQVTLSCSPISGHRSVSWYQQTPGQGLQFLFEYFSETQRNKGNFPGRFSGRQFSNSRSEMNVSTLELGDSALYLCASRFGQGSTEAFFGQGTRLTVV.

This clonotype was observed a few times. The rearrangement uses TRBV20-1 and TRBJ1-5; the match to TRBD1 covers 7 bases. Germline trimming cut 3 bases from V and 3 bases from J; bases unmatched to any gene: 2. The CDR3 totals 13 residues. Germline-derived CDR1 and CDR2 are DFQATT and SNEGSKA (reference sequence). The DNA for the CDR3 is TGCAGTGCTAGCGGGACAGTCAATCAGCCCCAGCATTTT. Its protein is CSASGTVNQPQHF.

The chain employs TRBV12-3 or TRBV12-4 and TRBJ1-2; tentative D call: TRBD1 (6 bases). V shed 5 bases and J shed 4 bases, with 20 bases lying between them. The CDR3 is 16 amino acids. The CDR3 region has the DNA TGTGCCAGCAGTACCCTGGGGAACAGGGATCCCTATGGCTACACCTTC. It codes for CASSTLGNRDPYGYTF.

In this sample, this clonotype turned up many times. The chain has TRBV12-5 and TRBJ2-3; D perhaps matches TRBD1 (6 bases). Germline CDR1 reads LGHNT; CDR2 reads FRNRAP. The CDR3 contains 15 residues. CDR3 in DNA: TGTCCTACAACGGAATGGACAGATAGCACAGATACGCAGTATTTT. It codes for CPTTEWTDSTDTQYF.

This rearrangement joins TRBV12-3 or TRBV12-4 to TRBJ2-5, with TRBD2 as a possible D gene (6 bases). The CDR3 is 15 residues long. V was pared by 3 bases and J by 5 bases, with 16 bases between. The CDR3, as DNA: TGTGCCAGCAGTTTGAGGCAGGGAGGAGCTGAGACCCAGTACTTC. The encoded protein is CASSLRQGGAETQYF.

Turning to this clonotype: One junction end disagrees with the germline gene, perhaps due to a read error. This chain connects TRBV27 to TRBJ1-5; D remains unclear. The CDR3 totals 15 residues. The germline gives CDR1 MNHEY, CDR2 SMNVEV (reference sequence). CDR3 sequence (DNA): TGTGCCTGCAGTTACAGTGCGTCGAGCAATCAGCCCCAGCATTTT. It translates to CACSYSASSNQPQHF.

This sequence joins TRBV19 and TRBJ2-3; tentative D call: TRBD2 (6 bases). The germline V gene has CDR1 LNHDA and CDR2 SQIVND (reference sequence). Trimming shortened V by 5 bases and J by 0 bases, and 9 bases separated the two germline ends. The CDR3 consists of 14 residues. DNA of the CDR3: TGTGCCAGTAGTTGGGAGGTTAGCACAGATACGCAGTATTTT. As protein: CASSWEVSTDTQYF.

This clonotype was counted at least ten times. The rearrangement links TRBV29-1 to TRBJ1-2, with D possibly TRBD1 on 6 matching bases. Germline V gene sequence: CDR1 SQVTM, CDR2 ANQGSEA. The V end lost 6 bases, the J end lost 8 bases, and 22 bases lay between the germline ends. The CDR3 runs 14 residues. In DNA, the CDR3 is TGCAGCGTGGGGTCCGGGACAAGTATCGGGGGCTACACCTTC. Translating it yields CSVGSGTSIGGYTF.

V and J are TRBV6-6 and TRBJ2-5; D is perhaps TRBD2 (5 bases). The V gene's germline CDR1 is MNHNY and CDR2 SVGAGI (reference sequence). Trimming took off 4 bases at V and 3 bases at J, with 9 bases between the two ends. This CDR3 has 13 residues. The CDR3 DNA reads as TGTGCCAGCAGTTCGCCCGGGAAAGAGACCCAGTACTTC. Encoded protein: CASSSPGKETQYF.

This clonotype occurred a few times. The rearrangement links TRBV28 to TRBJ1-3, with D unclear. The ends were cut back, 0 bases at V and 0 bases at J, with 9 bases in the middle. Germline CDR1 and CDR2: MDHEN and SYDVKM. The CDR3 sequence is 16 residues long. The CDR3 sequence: CASSLWTSRSGNTIYF. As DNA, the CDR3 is TGTGCCAGCAGTTTATGGACGTCCCGCTCTGGAAACACCATATATTTT.

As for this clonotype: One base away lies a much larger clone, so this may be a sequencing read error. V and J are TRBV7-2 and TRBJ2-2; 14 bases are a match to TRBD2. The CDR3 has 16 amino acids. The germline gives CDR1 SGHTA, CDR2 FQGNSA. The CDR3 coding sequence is TGTGCCGGCAGCTGGACTAGCGGGGGGACCACCGGGGAGCTGTTTTTT. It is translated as CAGSWTSGGTTGELFF.

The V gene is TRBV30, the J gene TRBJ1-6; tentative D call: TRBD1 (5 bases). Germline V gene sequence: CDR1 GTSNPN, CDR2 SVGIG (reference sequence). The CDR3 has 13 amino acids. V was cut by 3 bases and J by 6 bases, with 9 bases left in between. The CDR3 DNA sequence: TGTGCCTGGAGAGGACACTTTAATTCACCCCTCCACTTT. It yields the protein CAWRGHFNSPLHF. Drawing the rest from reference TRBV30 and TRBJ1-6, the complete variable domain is SQTIHQWPATLVQPVGSPLSLECTVEGTSNPNLYWYRQAAGRGLQLLFYSVGIGQISSEVPQNLSASRPQDRQFILSSKKLLLSDSGFYLCAWRGHFNSPLHFGNGTRLTVT.

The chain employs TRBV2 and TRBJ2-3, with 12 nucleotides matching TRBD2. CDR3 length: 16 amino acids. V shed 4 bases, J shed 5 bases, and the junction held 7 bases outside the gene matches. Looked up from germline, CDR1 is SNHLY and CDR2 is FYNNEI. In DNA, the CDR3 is TGTGCCAGCAGTGCTAGCGGGAGGGCCGTTGGAGATACGCAGTATTTT. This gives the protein CASSASGRAVGDTQYF.

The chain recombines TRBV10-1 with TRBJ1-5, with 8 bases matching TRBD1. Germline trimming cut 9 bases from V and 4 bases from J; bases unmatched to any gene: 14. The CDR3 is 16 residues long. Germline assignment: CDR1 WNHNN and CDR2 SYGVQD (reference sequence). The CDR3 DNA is TGCGCCAGGATACTGGACAGGGACTACGAGAATCAGCCCCAGCATTTT. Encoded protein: CARILDRDYENQPQHF.

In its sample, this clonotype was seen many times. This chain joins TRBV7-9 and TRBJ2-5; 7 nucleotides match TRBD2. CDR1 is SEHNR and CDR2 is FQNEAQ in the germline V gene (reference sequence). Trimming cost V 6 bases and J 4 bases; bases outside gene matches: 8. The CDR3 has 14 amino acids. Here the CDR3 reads CASRVGGGSETQYF. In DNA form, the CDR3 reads TGTGCCAGCAGGGTGGGCGGGGGTTCAGAGACCCAGTACTTC. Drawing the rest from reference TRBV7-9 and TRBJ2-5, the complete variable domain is DTGVSQNPRHKITKRGQNVTFRCDPISEHNRLYWYRQTLGQGPEFLTYFQNEAQLEKSRLLSDRFSAERPKGSFSTLEIQRTEQGDSAMYLCASRVGGGSETQYFGPGTRLLVL.

The CDR3 DNA sequence: TGTGCCAGCAGCGTCCAGGGAGCGGGGTATGAGACCCAGTACTTC. Translation: CASSVQGAGYETQYF. V gene TRBV6-1 combines with J gene TRBJ2-5; 7 nucleotides match TRBD2. This CDR3 comprises 15 residues. Germline CDR1 and CDR2: MNHNS and SASEGT. The junction had 12 bases not matched to a gene; V was cut back by 6 bases and J by 5 bases.